The 16 T cell receptor beta chains below all came from one sample that was sequenced in a study of radiotherapy plus CTLA-4 blockade in lung cancer. TCRdb's copy holds only in-frame clones and misses some; the assay was immunoSEQ multiplex PCR. The sample includes tens of thousands of clones, roughly 72% of them seen just once. This sample comprised peripheral blood, obtained from a patient treated with radiotherapy plus ipilimumab. The receptors originated from a human donor with non-small cell lung cancer who had stable disease on radiotherapy plus ipilimumab.

This sequence joins TRBV7-8 and TRBJ2-7, with 8 bases lining up with TRBD1. J lost 5 bases, V lost 0 bases, and 3 bases had no gene match. This CDR3 has 14 residues. CDR1 SGHVS and CDR2 FQNEAQ come from the germline V gene. CDR3 nucleotides: TGTGCCAGCAGCTTAGCGGGGACAGGACACGAGCAGTACTTC. Amino acids: CASSLAGTGHEQYF.

J is TRBJ2-3 and V is TRBV27, with 8 nucleotides matching TRBD1. J was trimmed by 3 bases and V by 1 base; bases with no gene match: 6. Germline V gene lookup returns CDR1 MNHEY and CDR2 SMNVEV (reference sequence). The CDR3 extends over 16 amino acids. The CDR3 DNA reads as TGTGCCAGCAGTTTATGGGAGACAGGGGTGACAGATACGCAGTATTTT. It yields the protein CASSLWETGVTDTQYF.

The chain employs TRBV27 and TRBJ2-5; TRBD2 matches 12 bases. The J segment lost 3 bases and the V segment lost 5 bases, leaving 10 bases of the junction unmatched. Germline lookup yields CDR1 MNHEY and CDR2 SMNVEV (reference sequence). The length of the CDR3 is 17 residues. CDR3 nucleotides: TGTGCCAGCAGTCGACTAGCGGGGGAACATAAAGAAGAGACCCAGTACTTC. Translated: CASSRLAGEHKEETQYF.

The rearrangement uses TRBV13 and TRBJ2-1, with a tentative D call TRBD2 (6 bases). The CDR3 is 17 amino acids. V lost 5 bases and J lost 7, with 24 bases in between. Germline CDR1 is PRHDT and CDR2 is FYEKMQ (reference sequence). DNA of the CDR3: TGTGCCAGCAGCATCACCAGTGGCGGGGAGTTACAAAATGAGCAGTTCTTC. This gives the protein CASSITSGGELQNEQFF.

This clone has more than one count but fewer than ten. The chain combines TRBV5-1 with TRBJ2-1, with 8 bases lining up with TRBD2. Germline values: CDR1 SGHRS, CDR2 YFSETQ. This CDR3 region has 16 residues. The trim removed 3 bases at V and 7 bases at J, leaving 12 bases unmatched. CDR3 amino acids: CASSSLPGLVGNEQFF. CDR3 nucleotides: TGCGCCAGCAGCTCATTACCGGGACTAGTTGGGAATGAGCAGTTCTTC. The full variable domain, rest sourced from reference TRBV5-1 and TRBJ2-1, is KAGVTQTPRYLIKTRGQQVTLSCSPISGHRSVSWYQQTPGQGLQFLFEYFSETQRNKGNFPGRFSGRQFSNSRSEMNVSTLELGDSALYLCASSSLPGLVGNEQFFGPGTRLTVL.

V usage is TRBV2 and J usage is TRBJ1-4; no clear D. The CDR3 extends over 12 amino acids. Trimming left V 7 bases short and J 8 bases short, with 11 bases between. CDR1 is SNHLY and CDR2 is FYNNEI in the germline V gene. The CDR3, as DNA: TGTGCCAGCATCTCCCGGGTCGAAAAACTGTTTTTT. Its protein product is CASISRVEKLFF.

The CDR3 sequence is CASSSPSSTDTQYF. DNA of the CDR3: TGCGCCAGCAGCTCCCCTTCTAGCACAGATACGCAGTATTTT. This chain uses TRBV5-1 with TRBJ2-3; D is uncertain. This CDR3 comprises 14 residues. Looked up from germline, CDR1 is SGHRS and CDR2 is YFSETQ. The germline V and J ends were trimmed by 3 bases and 0 bases, with 8 bases remaining between them.

The table lists this clone with a few counts. The CDR3 sequence is CASSQGKVGRGQPQHF. In DNA, the CDR3 is TGTGCCAGCAGCCAAGGGAAGGTCGGAAGAGGGCAGCCCCAGCATTTT. The rearrangement links TRBV4-2 to TRBJ1-5; D not resolved. The CDR3 loop spans 16 amino acids. Germline CDR1 LGHNA, CDR2 YNFKEQ. Trimming removed 1 base at V and 7 bases at J, with 17 bases between.

In DNA, the CDR3 is TGTGCCAGCAGCTCCCTTGGAGCGGGGGCCTACAATGAGCAGTTCTTC. Translation gives CASSSLGAGAYNEQFF. The chain joins TRBV7-6 to TRBJ2-1; 8 positions agree with TRBD2. This CDR3 is 16 amino acids long. The V segment lost 4 bases and the J segment 2 bases; nucleotides outside the gene matches: 7. CDR1 is SGHVS and CDR2 is FNYEAQ in the germline V gene.

The CDR3 DNA follows: TGTGCCAGCTCGCTCGGACAGGGGGCCGGGAACGAGCAGTACTTC. It encodes CASSLGQGAGNEQYF. The gene calls are TRBV2 and TRBJ2-7; TRBD1 matches at 11 bases. The CDR3 loop spans 15 amino acids. V shed 8 bases, J shed 5 bases, and the junction held 11 bases outside the gene matches. The germline CDR1 and CDR2 sequences are SNHLY and FYNNEI.

The rearrangement uses TRBV19 and TRBJ1-2; D possibly corresponds to TRBD1 (5 bases). There are 14 residues in the CDR3. V was pared by 4 bases and J by 7 bases, with 16 bases between. Germline loops: CDR1 LNHDA, CDR2 SQIVND (reference sequence). The DNA of the CDR3 is TGTGCCAGTAGTAAGAACACCGGGACTAGTGGCTACACCTTC. As protein: CASSKNTGTSGYTF.

This clone showed up just a few times. The genes are TRBV7-9 and TRBJ1-1; TRBD1 aligns across 8 bases. The germline V gene has CDR1 SEHNR and CDR2 FQNEAQ (reference sequence). This CDR3 is 17 amino acids long. J gave up 4 bases and V 1 base, and 11 bases lay outside the gene matches. The CDR3 sequence is CASSLGGGRGLFTEAFF. CDR3 in DNA: TGTGCCAGCAGCTTAGGAGGTGGCAGGGGGCTTTTCACTGAAGCTTTCTTT. Based on the CDR3 plus reference TRBV7-9 and TRBJ1-1, the full variable domain is DTGVSQNPRHKITKRGQNVTFRCDPISEHNRLYWYRQTLGQGPEFLTYFQNEAQLEKSRLLSDRFSAERPKGSFSTLEIQRTEQGDSAMYLCASSLGGGRGLFTEAFFGQGTRLTVV.

This clone has more than one count but fewer than ten. This chain joins TRBV6-5 and TRBJ2-7; 8 nucleotides match TRBD1. There are 15 residues in the CDR3. The germline V gene encodes CDR1 MNHEY and CDR2 SVGAGI. V shed 2 bases and J 6 bases; nucleotides not matched to a gene: 9. This CDR3 is CASSYVDRVGLEQYF. DNA for the CDR3: TGTGCCAGCAGTTACGTGGACAGGGTGGGTCTCGAGCAGTACTTC.

This clone was seen more than once but under ten times. CDR3 loop: CASSPSGNQPQHF. In DNA, the CDR3 is TGTGCCAGCAGCCCATCGGGGAATCAGCCCCAGCATTTT. V gene TRBV7-9 combines with J gene TRBJ1-5; D is unclear. CDR3 length: 13 residues. The V gene lost 5 bases and the J gene lost 4 bases, with 9 bases spanning the gap. Germline CDR1 and CDR2: SEHNR and FQNEAQ (reference sequence).

This sequence joins TRBV2 and TRBJ2-6; D might be TRBD1 (6 bases). Germline V gives CDR1 SNHLY, CDR2 FYNNEI. This CDR3 is built from 14 residues. As DNA, the CDR3 is TGTGCTACACAAGGGGGCTCTGGGGCCAACGTCCTGACTTTC. This codes for CATQGGSGANVLTF.

This clone was seen only a few times. CDR3 amino acids: CASSELGGNGQPQHF. The DNA for the CDR3 is TGTGCCAGCAGTGAGTTGGGGGGAAACGGTCAGCCCCAGCATTTT. This chain links TRBV2 with TRBJ1-5; D may be TRBD1 (5 bases). CDR1 is SNHLY, CDR2 FYNNEI, per germline. The CDR3 runs 15 residues. V lost 3 bases and J lost 6, with 15 bases in between.